The entry below describes one TCR beta chain. Second doses at about 4 or about 12 weeks were pooled. J lost 5 bases, V lost 4 bases, and 7 bases had no gene match. Germline V gives CDR1 LGHNA, CDR2 YNFKEQ. This CDR3 is built from 15 residues. The record originates from a study of T cell responses to AZD1222 COVID-19 vaccine. Assay used: immunoSEQ multiplex PCR; TCRdb lists only in-frame clones, some missing. The repertoire holds more than 85,000 clones, with about 88% as singletons. This receptor was obtained from an adult who received the AZD1222 COVID-19 vaccine. Sequences were derived from peripheral blood, sampled 28 days after the second AZD1222 dose. The chain couples TRBV4-2 to TRBJ1-2, with 10 bases fitting TRBD1. In DNA, the CDR3 is TGTGCCAGCAGCCTTTCCGGGACAGGGGTATATGGCTACACCTTC. As protein: CASSLSGTGVYGYTF.